Listed here are 18 T cell receptor beta chains from one sample, sequenced in a study of cytomegalovirus exposure and HLA in healthy donors. With 60 Vbeta and 13 Jbeta primers, the PCR was carried out. Clones were sequenced by immunoSEQ multiplex PCR, and TCRdb holds only the in-frame ones, with some missing. The data hold 170,000 or so clones, with 75% to 90% observed a single time. The sequencing input was PBMCs. The receptor set was obtained from a man younger than 40 in good health and CMV-seropositive.

The chain couples TRBV5-8 to TRBJ1-6, with a tentative D call TRBD1 (6 bases). The CDR3 is 17 amino acids. CDR1 and CDR2 (germline): SGHTS, YDEGEE. Deletions cut 0 bases from V and 10 bases from J, with 20 bases between. The CDR3 sequence: CASSLAPRITGNSPLHF. As DNA, the CDR3 is TGTGCCAGCAGCTTGGCTCCCAGAATTACAGGGAACTCACCCCTCCACTTT. Variable domain in full (rest from reference TRBV5-8 and TRBJ1-6): EAGVTQSPTHLIKTRGQQATLRCSPISGHTSVYWYQQALGLGLQFLLWYDEGEERNRGNFPPRFSGRQFPNYSSELNVNALELEDSALYLCASSLAPRITGNSPLHFGNGTRLTVT.

The chain employs TRBV7-6 and TRBJ2-3; 8 bases are a match to TRBD2. Germline-derived CDR1 and CDR2 are SGHVS and FNYEAQ. The CDR3 is made up of 15 amino acids. J lost 2 bases, V lost 1 base, and 2 bases had no gene match. As DNA, the CDR3 is TGTGCCAGCAGCTTAGGAGCGGGGGACACAGATACGCAGTATTTT. Amino acid sequence: CASSLGAGDTDTQYF.

The V gene is TRBV27, the J gene TRBJ1-5; the match to TRBD1 covers 10 bases. Germline loops: CDR1 MNHEY, CDR2 SMNVEV (reference sequence). The J segment lost 5 bases and the V segment lost 5 bases, leaving 12 bases of the junction unmatched. The length of the CDR3 is 17 residues. CDR3 residues: CASSDYGTGADHQPQHF. In nucleotides, the CDR3 is TGTGCCAGCAGTGATTATGGGACAGGGGCGGACCATCAGCCCCAGCATTTT.

This rearrangement joins TRBV4-1 to TRBJ2-7; weak D call: TRBD2 (6 bases). Germline CDR1 is MGHRA and CDR2 is YSYEKL. The CDR3 sequence is 15 residues long. V was cut by 1 base and J by 2 bases, with 12 bases left in between. CDR3 protein: CASSQAGGGAYEQYF. The DNA of the CDR3 is TGCGCCAGCAGCCAAGCCGGAGGAGGGGCCTACGAGCAGTACTTC.

The V and J genes are TRBV27 and TRBJ2-7, with 13 bases fitting TRBD2. From germline, CDR1 is MNHEY and CDR2 SMNVEV (reference sequence). Trimming cost V 5 bases and J 2 bases; bases outside gene matches: 9. CDR3 length: 17 residues. CDR3 coding DNA: TGTGCCAGCAGTCCCAGACTAGCGGGAGGCCTAACCTACGAGCAGTACTTC. Its protein is CASSPRLAGGLTYEQYF.

For the CDR3, the DNA is TGTGCCAGCAGTGAAGGCCCAGGGGTAACTAATGAAAAACTGTTTTTT. It codes for CASSEGPGVTNEKLFF. The rearrangement joins TRBV6-1 to TRBJ1-4; D is possibly TRBD1 (6 bases). Germline CDR1 reads MNHNS; CDR2 reads SASEGT. V gave up 1 base and J gave up 1 base, with 10 bases separating them. The CDR3 spans 16 residues.

In this sample, this clone turned up a few times. This sequence joins TRBV28 and TRBJ2-5; tentatively, D is TRBD2 (5 bases). CDR3 length: 14 residues. Germline assignment: CDR1 MDHEN and CDR2 SYDVKM. V gave up 3 bases and J gave up 5 bases, with 13 bases separating them. CDR3 protein: CASSLGAGVETQYF. CDR3 nucleotide sequence: TGTGCCAGCAGTTTGGGAGCCGGGGTGGAGACCCAGTACTTC.

The chain is built from TRBV6-5 and TRBJ1-4; 7 positions agree with TRBD1. The CDR3 is 15 residues long. The germline gives CDR1 MNHEY, CDR2 SVGAGI. Trimming removed 3 bases from V and 6 bases from J; junction bases left unmatched: 7. The CDR3 region has the DNA TGTGCCAGCAGTTATCGAGGGGGCAAAGATGAAAAACTGTTTTTT. Encoded protein: CASSYRGGKDEKLFF.

The gene calls are TRBV2 and TRBJ1-4; 9 bases align to TRBD1. Germline-derived CDR1 and CDR2 are SNHLY and FYNNEI. The CDR3 extends over 15 amino acids. Trimming at V came to 0 bases and at J to 4 bases, leaving 0 bases not matched to a gene. The CDR3: CASSEAGQGNEKLFF. CDR3 nucleotide sequence: TGTGCCAGCAGTGAAGCGGGACAGGGTAATGAAAAACTGTTTTTT. Supplemented by reference TRBV2 and TRBJ1-4, the full variable domain reads EPEVTQTPSHQVTQMGQEVILRCVPISNHLYFYWYRQILGQKVEFLVSFYNNEISEKSEIFDDQFSVERPDGSNFTLKIRSTKLEDSAMYFCASSEAGQGNEKLFFGSGTQLSVL.

This chain joins TRBV14 and TRBJ2-3; the D gene is possibly TRBD2 (7 bases). The CDR3 totals 17 residues. V gave up 0 bases and J gave up 1 base, with 14 bases separating them. CDR1 is SGHDN and CDR2 is FVKESK in the germline V gene. The CDR3, as DNA: TGTGCCAGCAGCCAAGATCTCGCGGGGGCAGGCACAGATACGCAGTATTTT. Residues: CASSQDLAGAGTDTQYF. The variable domain in full, completed from reference TRBV14 and TRBJ2-3, reads EAGVTQFPSHSVIEKGQTVTLRCDPISGHDNLYWYRRVMGKEIKFLLHFVKESKQDESGMPNNRFLAERTGGTYSTLKVQPAELEDSGVYFCASSQDLAGAGTDTQYFGPGTRLTVL.

The V gene is TRBV5-1, the J gene TRBJ2-5; D may be TRBD2 (6 bases). V dropped 5 bases and J dropped 1 base, with 15 bases sitting between them. This CDR3 is 15 amino acids long. Germline loops: CDR1 SGHRS, CDR2 YFSETQ. The CDR3 spells CASRPSVAAQETQYF. The CDR3 DNA reads TGCGCCAGCAGGCCTAGCGTGGCTGCCCAAGAGACCCAGTACTTC.

The rearrangement links TRBV2 to TRBJ2-5, with 7 bases lining up with TRBD2. Germline-derived CDR1 and CDR2 are SNHLY and FYNNEI. V shed 6 bases and J 4 bases; nucleotides not matched to a gene: 11. The CDR3 runs to 15 residues. The CDR3 spells CASRGLAERGETQYF. CDR3 sequence (DNA): TGTGCCAGCAGGGGGCTAGCGGAGAGGGGAGAGACCCAGTACTTC. Supplemented by reference TRBV2 and TRBJ2-5, the full variable domain reads EPEVTQTPSHQVTQMGQEVILRCVPISNHLYFYWYRQILGQKVEFLVSFYNNEISEKSEIFDDQFSVERPDGSNFTLKIRSTKLEDSAMYFCASRGLAERGETQYFGPGTRLLVL.

This chain uses TRBV7-8 with TRBJ1-4; 7 bases fit TRBD1. Trimming cost V 5 bases and J 7 bases; bases outside gene matches: 7. From germline, CDR1 is SGHVS and CDR2 FQNEAQ. CDR3 length: 14 amino acids. The CDR3 nucleotides are TGTGCCAGCAGCGGACGACAGGGACCTGAAAAACTGTTTTTT. Translating gives CASSGRQGPEKLFF.

This clone was recorded a few times. This chain uses TRBV7-9 with TRBJ1-2; possible D gene TRBD1, 6 bases. Trimming cost V 5 bases and J 10 bases, with 23 bases left between them. The CDR3 runs 15 residues. Germline CDR1 and CDR2: SEHNR and FQNEAQ (reference sequence). The DNA for the CDR3 is TGTGCCAGCAGCCTATACGGGGACACAGGATCTTACTACACCTTC. Amino acid sequence: CASSLYGDTGSYYTF.

The chain carries TRBV28 and TRBJ2-3; TRBD1 agrees at 10 bases. The CDR3 is made up of 15 amino acids. The V segment lost 1 base and the J segment 5 bases; nucleotides outside the gene matches: 3. Germline values: CDR1 MDHEN, CDR2 SYDVKM. The CDR3 region is CASSLFGQGEDTQYF. DNA of the CDR3: TGTGCCAGCAGTTTATTCGGACAGGGGGAAGATACGCAGTATTTT. Variable domain in full (rest from reference TRBV28 and TRBJ2-3): DVKVTQSSRYLVKRTGEKVFLECVQDMDHENMFWYRQDPGLGLRLIYFSYDVKMKEKGDIPEGYSVSREKKERFSLILESASTNQTSMYLCASSLFGQGEDTQYFGPGTRLTVL.

This chain uses TRBV7-8 with TRBJ1-1; TRBD1 is a possible D gene (6 bases). The CDR3 length is 12 residues. Trimming shortened V by 5 bases and J by 3 bases, and 7 bases separated the two germline ends. Germline V gives CDR1 SGHVS, CDR2 FQNEAQ. CDR3 nucleotide sequence: TGTGCCAGCAGCGCAGGGGACACTGAAGCTTTCTTT. Its translation is CASSAGDTEAFF.

A note on this clone: Other DNA sequences from this sample encode an identical CDR3 as well. As DNA, the CDR3 is TGTGCCAGCAGCCCCGGGACAGGGGCTGGGGCCAACGTCCTGACTTTC. It encodes CASSPGTGAGANVLTF. V and J are TRBV27 and TRBJ2-6; 10 nucleotides align to TRBD1. V was clipped by 6 bases and J by 2 bases; unmatched bases: 4. There are 16 residues in the CDR3. Germline V lookup: CDR1 MNHEY, CDR2 SMNVEV (reference sequence).

The V call is TRBV7-9, the J call TRBJ2-1; TRBD2 matches 9 bases. After removal of 1 base from V and 2 bases from J, the junction contained 0 bases not matched to a gene. There are 15 residues in the CDR3. From germline, CDR1 is SEHNR and CDR2 FQNEAQ (reference sequence). The CDR3 region is CASSLVAGAYNEQFF. CDR3 bases: TGTGCCAGCAGCTTAGTAGCGGGGGCCTACAATGAGCAGTTCTTC.